This T cell receptor (beta chain) was captured by sequencing in a study of hypomethylating agent response in myelodysplastic syndrome. Whole-study findings and limits: Lack of age-matching between healthy donors and MDS patients could bias comparison.

Clones were read by immunoSEQ multiplex PCR, and TCRdb kept only the in-frame ones, dropping some. The sample carries a few thousand clones, roughly 80% recorded once. Worth noting for this clone: The antigen is not known.

This TCR was recovered from a human donor with myelodysplastic syndrome. The starting material was bone marrow, obtained before or after starting hypomethylating agent treatment for myelodysplastic syndrome (not recorded which).

The CDR3 protein is CASSYSPKETQYF. The CDR3 DNA sequence: TGTGCCAGCAGTTACTCCCCCAAAGAGACCCAGTACTTC. V gene TRBV6-5 combines with J gene TRBJ2-5; D gene ambiguous. The CDR3 is 13 residues long. CDR1 is MNHEY and CDR2 is SVGAGI in the germline V gene. Trimming removed 0 bases from V and 3 bases from J, with 5 bases in between.